The present T cell receptor beta chain was sequenced within a study of CXCR3-negative and CXCR3-positive naive CD8 T cells (dated by TCRdb to the late 2010s). Turning to the overall study: In total, approximately 140 million TRB reads were obtained, or roughly 1.5 +/- 0.3 million reads per library. Diversity and physicochemical repertoire analyses were performed on 11 donors pooled from two independent experiments. TRBV-TRBJ cluster analysis included naive subsets from several donors and memory cells from 3 donors.

Beyond this particular receptor, the publication reports: Naive CXCR3-negative and CXCR3-positive cells from the same donor showed similar TRBV-TRBJ usage, whereas memory cells showed distinct patterns. Because surface CD5, which is linked to self-reactivity in mice, was comparable between the naive subsets, TCR interaction strength was also inferred from TRB CDR3 physicochemical properties. Compared with CXCR3-negative naive cells, CXCR3-positive naive cells had TRB CDR3s with higher hydrophobicity (lower Kidera factor 4), lower energy, and higher strength and volume indices. Both naive subsets had comparably high repertoire diversity, while memory CD8+ T cells had much lower repertoire diversity. CXCR3 expression partially decreased after cryopreservation, so most assays used freshly isolated PBMCs.

For each CD8+ T cell subset, flow sorting was done in triplicate, and roughly 310,000 cells per subset went directly into RLT lysis buffer. To keep memory contaminants out, a stringent definition of naive CD8+ T cells was applied: CD45RO-CCR7+CD27+CD95-. Peripheral blood mononuclear cells were isolated from buffy coats by standard density gradient centrifugation. A FACSAria III was used to flow-sort naive CD8+ T cells into CXCR3-negative and CXCR3-positive populations. Total RNA was extracted from sorted cells using an RNeasy Mini Kit. CDR1 and CDR2, looked up from the germline V gene, are SQVTM and ANQGSEA. The CDR3 runs 13 residues from the cysteine to the phenylalanine. There is no recorded DNA. Sequenced on a NextSeq 550. The Human TCR Profiling Kit (MiLaboratory) was used to prepare UMI-labeled 5' RACE TRB cDNA libraries. cDNA synthesis used the entire amount of extracted RNA, and PCR amplification then used the entire amount of cDNA produced. Libraries were prepared in parallel with an identical number of PCR cycles. For the original study's pipeline: About 52,000 +/- 9,100 unique UMI-labeled TRB cDNA molecules per library were extracted with MIGEC and MiXCR, with at least two reads per UMI required. On average, roughly 40,000 +/- 10,000 functional in-frame TRB CDR3 nucleotide clonotypes lacking stop codons were found per library. Diversity metrics, including normalized Shannon-Wiener and Chao1, were computed in VDJtools after downsampling to 5000 UMI-labeled TRB molecules per sample. VDJtools was used to calculate clonotype-size-weighted physicochemical properties of the central five CDR3 residues, namely interaction energy, strength, volume and Kidera factor 4. The reads, reprocessed by TCRdb, yield one row per CDR3 protein sequence and no DNA. V and J calls and clone size were set by TCRdb, not the authors. The sample's table lists a count of 35,000 to 45,000 distinct CDR3 sequences. The ten largest account for about 1.9% of the sample.

For this clonotype: The target of this receptor is not known.

The chain is assembled from TRBV29-1 and TRBJ2-1; TCRdb indicates TRBD1, and absent DNA this call remains unverified. The sequenced sample was naive CXCR3- CD8+ T cells from blood. The cell subset or site label of this sample denotes: CD45RO-CCR7+CD27+CD95- naive CD8+ T cells lacking CXCR3 (TNR3-). The sequence was obtained from a human donor in good health. Some clones in this sample may be carry-over from other donors' samples. CDR3 region: CSVVDRVYNEQFF.